This T cell receptor beta chain was captured by sequencing in a study of T-cell memory formation after mild COVID-19. Study-level information: Largely, TCR clusters stayed within a single donor.

Study findings and constraints: The pre-infection memory compartment contained some responding clones, suggesting cross-reactive memory joined. Contracting CD4+ clones lay largely in CM and EM, with CD8+ ones residing in EMRA.

The CDR3 contains 13 residues. Trimming stripped 5 bases from V and 9 bases from J, with 14 bases between. Germline lookup yields CDR1 SEHNR and CDR2 FQNEAQ (reference sequence). MiXCR was run by TCRdb on the 5' RACE reads, yielding one entry per CDR3 protein. Of approximately 230,000 distinct CDR3 sequences listed, around 17% were seen once; the top ten hold approximately 3.4%. This clonotype was counted ten times or more. Its target is not known. Sample: PBMCs or a T cell subset sorted from them (not recorded which). This receptor was identified in a young man who had mild COVID-19 (a few samples of this study predate the infection). Cell type and time point are not known. This rearrangement joins TRBV7-9 to TRBJ1-5, with D possibly being TRBD1 (6 bases). The CDR3, as DNA: TGTGCCAGCAGCCGGGACATTGAGGGGCCCCAGCATTTT. Translation: CASSRDIEGPQHF.